This T cell receptor (beta chain) came from a study of blood T cell repertoires in COVID-19 (TCRdb year 2020). For the wider study: The collaborator samples originated in the United States, Italy and Spain and spanned the acute and convalescent phases of COVID-19. Deeply sampled blood TCRbeta repertoires from subjects exposed to, actively infected with, or recovered from COVID-19 were included in the dataset. Where HLA class I and class II types were available, the types were taken from metadata supplied by the sample provider, not from assay-based typing. The repertoires were released in a freely available public database intended as a resource for research on the immune response to SARS-CoV-2. Sample metadata almost always included a de-identified subject ID, COVID-19 status, age in years and sex. The samples were drawn from two sources: the first 160 participants of the ongoing ImmuneRACE study, and approximately 1,300 subjects contributed by 6 global collaborators. The material from the prospective study consisted of cDNA or gDNA derived from T cells, B-cell-depleted T cells, or PBMCs. Results and caveats for the whole study, not just this receptor: Clinical and demographic metadata were provided uncurated, with the amount varying by source and participant.

Participants in the prospective study were aged 18 to 89 years, lived in about two dozen United States geographic areas, and enrolled through a virtual design. In the prospective study, participants were assigned to cohorts based on the clinical history participants reported in a screening survey and a study questionnaire. Recovered participants in ImmuneRACE Cohort 3 were defined as having two consecutive negative NP/OP PCR tests, clearance from a healthcare professional, or resolution of symptoms. In the prospective study, whole blood, serum and a nasopharyngeal or oropharyngeal swab were collected from each participant by mobile phlebotomists. Additional blood draws and questionnaires over an approximately 2-month period could optionally be provided by prospective study participants. Blood samples from the prospective study were shipped frozen or at room temperature prior to DNA extraction.

The immunoSEQ Assay, a bias-controlled multiplex PCR, was used to amplify TCRbeta CDR3 regions from genomic DNA. From the authors' description of their analysis: The number of nucleated cells in each sample was estimated by amplification of reference gene primers within the assay. Sequence reads were collapsed and filtered to measure the absolute abundance of every unique TCRbeta CDR3 rearrangement. Productive Simpson clonality was computed per sample as the square root of Simpson's diversity index over productive rearrangements. This immuneACCESS table, as held by TCRdb, lists in-frame sequences with V and J called but not all clones. Of the missing ones, under half trace to an unresolved V gene in checked studies; the others have no known cause. V and J calls and clone size are copied from that table; D and trimming were computed from the DNA. Within this sample are approximately 380,000 clones, with around 89% of them counted one time only. Of the sample, approximately 1.2% is held by the ten largest clones.

This clone appeared a few times. Which antigen it targets is not known. Base qualities are not recorded, but no much larger clone differs from it by a single base. Distinct nucleotide sequences in the sample also encode this CDR3. The clonotype originates from a woman under 30 who had recovered from COVID-19. The specimen sequenced was PBMCs or T cells enriched from blood (not recorded which).

The CDR3 region has the sequence CASSQDRGTEAFF. The DNA reads TGTGCCAGCAGCCAAGATCGAGGCACTGAAGCTTTCTTT. The chain uses TRBV3-1 (or the pseudogene TRBV3-2) and TRBJ1-1; the D gene assignment is ambiguous. From cysteine to phenylalanine, the CDR3 is 13 amino acids long. Only CDR3 DNA remains: 39 bases, in frame from the first base. The germline V gene (reference sequence) gives CDR1 as LGHDT and CDR2 as YNNKEL. The junction carries 6 bases between V and J, which are trimmed by 0 bases and 4 bases respectively.